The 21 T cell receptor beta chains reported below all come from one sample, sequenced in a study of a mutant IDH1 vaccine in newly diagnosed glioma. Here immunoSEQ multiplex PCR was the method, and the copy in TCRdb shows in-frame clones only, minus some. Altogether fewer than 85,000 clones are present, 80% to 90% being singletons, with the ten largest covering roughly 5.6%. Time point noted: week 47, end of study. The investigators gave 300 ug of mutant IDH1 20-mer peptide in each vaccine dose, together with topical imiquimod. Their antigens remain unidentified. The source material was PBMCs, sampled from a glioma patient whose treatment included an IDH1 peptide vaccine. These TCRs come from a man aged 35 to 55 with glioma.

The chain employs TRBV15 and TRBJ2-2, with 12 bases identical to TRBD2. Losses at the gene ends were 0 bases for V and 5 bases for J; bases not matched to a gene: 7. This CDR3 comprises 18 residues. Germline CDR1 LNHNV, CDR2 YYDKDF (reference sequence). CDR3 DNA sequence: TGTGCCACCAGCAGAGATCGGGAACTAGCGGGGGGTACCGGGGAGCTGTTTTTT. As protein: CATSRDRELAGGTGELFF.

Here the CDR3 DNA reads TGTGCCAGTAGTATAGACAGGTTGCAAGCTTTCTTT. It yields the protein CASSIDRLQAFF. V gene TRBV19 combines with J gene TRBJ1-1; D is uncertain. Germline V gene lookup returns CDR1 LNHDA and CDR2 SQIVND (reference sequence). V was shortened by 0 bases and J by 9 bases, with 8 bases between the two germline ends. The CDR3 extends over 12 amino acids. The full variable domain, in which reference TRBV19 and TRBJ1-1 provide the parts outside the CDR3, is DGGITQSPKYLFRKEGQNVTLSCEQNLNHDAMYWYRQDPGQGLRLIYYSQIVNDFQKGDIAEGYSVSREKKESFPLTVTSAQKNPTAFYLCASSIDRLQAFFGQGTRLTVV.

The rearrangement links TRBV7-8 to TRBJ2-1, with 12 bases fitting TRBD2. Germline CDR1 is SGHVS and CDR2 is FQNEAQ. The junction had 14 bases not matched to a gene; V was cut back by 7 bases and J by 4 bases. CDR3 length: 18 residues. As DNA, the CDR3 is TGTGCCAGCACCGCGACTAGCGGGAGATTTTTTGTATACAATGAGCAGTTCTTC. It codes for CASTATSGRFFVYNEQFF.

CDR3 DNA sequence: TGTGCCAGCAGTCCTGACTCGGCGGAGGTCGATACGCAGTATTTT. Encoded protein: CASSPDSAEVDTQYF. This chain joins TRBV6-1 and TRBJ2-3; D perhaps matches TRBD2 (5 bases). V lost 5 bases, J lost 6 bases, and 18 bases lay in between. This CDR3 spans 15 amino acids. Germline V gene sequence: CDR1 MNHNS, CDR2 SASEGT.

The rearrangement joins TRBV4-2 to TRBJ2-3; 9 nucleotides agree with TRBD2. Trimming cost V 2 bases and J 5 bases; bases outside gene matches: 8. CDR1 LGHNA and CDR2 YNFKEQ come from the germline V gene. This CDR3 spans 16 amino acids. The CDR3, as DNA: TGTGCCAGCAGCCAACGAGGGCGGGGGGGGAGAGATACGCAGTATTTT. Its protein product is CASSQRGRGGRDTQYF.

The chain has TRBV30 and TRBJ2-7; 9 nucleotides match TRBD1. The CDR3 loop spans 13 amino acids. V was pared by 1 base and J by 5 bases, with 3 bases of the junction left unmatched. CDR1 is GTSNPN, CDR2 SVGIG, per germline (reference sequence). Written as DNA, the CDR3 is TGTGCCTGGAGTGGGGGACAGGGCGACGAGCAGTACTTC. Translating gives CAWSGGQGDEQYF.

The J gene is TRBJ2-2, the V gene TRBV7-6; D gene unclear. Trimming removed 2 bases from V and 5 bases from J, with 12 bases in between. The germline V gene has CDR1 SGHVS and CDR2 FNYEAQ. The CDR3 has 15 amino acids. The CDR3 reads CASSLPNGPTGELFF. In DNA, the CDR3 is TGTGCCAGCAGCTTACCCAACGGCCCGACCGGGGAGCTGTTTTTT.

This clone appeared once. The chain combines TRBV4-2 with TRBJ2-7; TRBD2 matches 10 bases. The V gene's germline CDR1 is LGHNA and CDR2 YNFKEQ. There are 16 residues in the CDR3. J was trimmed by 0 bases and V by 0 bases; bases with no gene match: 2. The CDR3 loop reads CASSQETSGVSYEQYF. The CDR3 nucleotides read TGTGCCAGCAGCCAAGAAACTAGCGGGGTCTCCTACGAGCAGTACTTC.

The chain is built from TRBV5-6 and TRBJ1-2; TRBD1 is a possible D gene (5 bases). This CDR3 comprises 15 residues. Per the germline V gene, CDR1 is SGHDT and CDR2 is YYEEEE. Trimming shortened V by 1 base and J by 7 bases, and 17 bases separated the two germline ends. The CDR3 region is CASSLPNEGLLGYTF. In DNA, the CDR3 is TGTGCCAGCAGCTTGCCCAACGAGGGACTTCTTGGCTACACCTTC.

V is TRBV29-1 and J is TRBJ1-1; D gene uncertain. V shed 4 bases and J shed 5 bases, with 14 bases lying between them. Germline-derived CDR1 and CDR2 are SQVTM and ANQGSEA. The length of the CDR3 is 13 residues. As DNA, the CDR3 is TGCAGCGTTGCGAAGGTTCCGGGGACTGAAGCTTTCTTT. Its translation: CSVAKVPGTEAFF.

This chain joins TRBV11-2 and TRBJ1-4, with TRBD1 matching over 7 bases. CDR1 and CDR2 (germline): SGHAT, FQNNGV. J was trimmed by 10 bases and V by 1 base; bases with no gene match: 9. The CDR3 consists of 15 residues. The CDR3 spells CASSLVAGGFGKLFF. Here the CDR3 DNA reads TGTGCCAGCAGCTTAGTGGCAGGGGGTTTTGGAAAACTGTTTTTT. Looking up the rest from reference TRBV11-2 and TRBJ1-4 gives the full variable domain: EAGVAQSPRYKIIEKRQSVAFWCNPISGHATLYWYQQILGQGPKLLIQFQNNGVVDDSQLPKDRFSAERLKGVDSTLKIQPAKLEDSAVYLCASSLVAGGFGKLFFGSGTQLSVL.

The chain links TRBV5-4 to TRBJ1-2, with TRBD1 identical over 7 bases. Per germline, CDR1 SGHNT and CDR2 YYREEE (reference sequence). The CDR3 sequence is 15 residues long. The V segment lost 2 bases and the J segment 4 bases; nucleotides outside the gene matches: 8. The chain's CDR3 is CASSFPHRDSYGYTF. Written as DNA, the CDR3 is TGTGCCAGCAGCTTCCCACACCGGGACAGCTATGGCTACACCTTC.

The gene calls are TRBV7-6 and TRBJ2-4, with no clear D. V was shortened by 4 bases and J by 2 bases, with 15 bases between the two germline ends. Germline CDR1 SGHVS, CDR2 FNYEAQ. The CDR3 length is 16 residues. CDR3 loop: CASSSYPRMSKNIQYF. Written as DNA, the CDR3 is TGTGCCAGCAGCTCCTACCCGCGGATGTCCAAAAACATTCAGTACTTC.

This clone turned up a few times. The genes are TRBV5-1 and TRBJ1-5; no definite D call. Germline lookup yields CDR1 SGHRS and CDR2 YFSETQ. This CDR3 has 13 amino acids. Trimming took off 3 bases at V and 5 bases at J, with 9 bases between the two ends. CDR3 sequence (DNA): TGCGCCAGCAGCTCGGCCCCCCATCAGCCCCAGCATTTT. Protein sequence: CASSSAPHQPQHF.

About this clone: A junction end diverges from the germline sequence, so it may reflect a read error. CDR3 nucleotide sequence: TGCGCCAGCAGCCAGGGACTAGCGGGTAGCTCCTACGAGCAGTACTTC. Residues: CASSQGLAGSSYEQYF. The chain employs TRBV7-9 and TRBJ2-7; 12 bases agree with TRBD2. Germline-derived CDR1 and CDR2 are SEHNR and FQNEAQ (reference sequence). CDR3 length equals 16 residues. Supplemented by reference TRBV7-9 and TRBJ2-7, the full variable domain reads DTGVSQNPRHKITKRGQNVTFRCDPISEHNRLYWYRQTLGQGPEFLTYFQNEAQLEKSRLLSDRFSAERPKGSFSTLEIQRTEQGDSAMYLCASSQGLAGSSYEQYFGPGTRLTVT.

CDR3 nucleotides: TGCAGCGTTGAATCGCTCCAGGAGCAGTTCTTC. Protein product: CSVESLQEQFF. The chain carries TRBV29-1 and TRBJ2-1; D unclear. The CDR3 spans 11 residues. Trimming pared 2 bases from V and 10 bases from J, leaving 9 bases between. The germline V gene has CDR1 SQVTM and CDR2 ANQGSEA.

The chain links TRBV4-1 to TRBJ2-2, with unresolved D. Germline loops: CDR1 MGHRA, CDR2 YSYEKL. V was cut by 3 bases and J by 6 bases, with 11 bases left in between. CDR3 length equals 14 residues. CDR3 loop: CASSHPKLSGELFF. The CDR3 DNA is TGCGCCAGCAGCCACCCCAAGCTTTCCGGGGAGCTGTTTTTT.

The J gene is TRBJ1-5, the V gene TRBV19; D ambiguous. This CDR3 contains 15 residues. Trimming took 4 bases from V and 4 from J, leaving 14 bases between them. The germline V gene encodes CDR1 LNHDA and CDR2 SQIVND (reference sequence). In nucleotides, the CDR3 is TGTGCCAGTAGTACCCCCCTTGGTCGAAATCAGCCCCAGCATTTT. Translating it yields CASSTPLGRNQPQHF.

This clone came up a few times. DNA of the CDR3: TGTGCCAGCAGCTCCAGGGAGAGCGGGAATTCACCCCTCCACTTT. As protein: CASSSRESGNSPLHF. The chain is built from TRBV7-2 and TRBJ1-6; possible D gene TRBD1, 5 bases. The CDR3 spans 15 residues. Germline CDR1 is SGHTA and CDR2 is FQGNSA. V shed 4 bases and J shed 7 bases, with 14 bases lying between them. The full variable domain, rest sourced from reference TRBV7-2 and TRBJ1-6, is GAGVSQSPSNKVTEKGKDVELRCDPISGHTALYWYRQSLGQGLEFLIYFQGNSAPDKSGLPSDRFSAERTGGSVSTLTIQRTQQEDSAVYLCASSSRESGNSPLHFGNGTRLTVT.

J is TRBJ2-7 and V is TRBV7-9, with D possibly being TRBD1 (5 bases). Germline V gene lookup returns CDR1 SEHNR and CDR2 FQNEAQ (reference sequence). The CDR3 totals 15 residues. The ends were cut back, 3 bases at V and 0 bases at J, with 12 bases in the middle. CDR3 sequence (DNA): TGTGCCAGCAGCTTTAATAGGGGCATCTCCTACGAGCAGTACTTC. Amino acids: CASSFNRGISYEQYF.

The CDR3 bases are TGTGCCAGCAGTTTCCCAGGGCGTGACTATGGCTACACCTTC. It is translated as CASSFPGRDYGYTF. V is TRBV28 and J is TRBJ1-2; maybe TRBD1 (5 bases). The V end was cut by 3 bases, the J end by 3 bases, with 11 bases between. Germline V lookup: CDR1 MDHEN, CDR2 SYDVKM. The CDR3 length is 14 residues.